Each of the 27 T cell receptor beta chains below was sequenced from the same sample in a study of blood T cells in healthy people across ages. Alongside a J-beta primer mix, a sample-barcoded 5' primer served in a second PCR lasting about 7 to 11 cycles. In TCRdb, the 5' RACE reads were re-called with MiXCR into one record per CDR3 protein. The sample holds roughly 1,800,000 distinct CDR3 sequences; about 50% are singletons and the top ten take roughly 2.1%. Sequenced input: blood. These receptors originate from a woman in her 40s in good health.

The chain links TRBV27 to TRBJ2-3; D remains unclear. CDR1 and CDR2 from the germline V gene are MNHEY and SMNVEV (reference sequence). V lost 4 bases and J 7 bases, leaving 12 bases between the germline ends. The length of the CDR3 is 13 residues. The CDR3 nucleotides are TGTGCCAGCAGTTATCCGACTGGCAATACGCAGTATTTT. It encodes CASSYPTGNTQYF.

V is TRBV29-1 and J is TRBJ2-2; D is undetermined. V dropped 6 bases and J dropped 7 bases, with 12 bases sitting between them. CDR3 length equals 12 residues. In germline, CDR1 is SQVTM, CDR2 ANQGSEA. CDR3 nucleotides: TGCAGCGTCCCGATATCGGGCGGGGAGCTGTTTTTT. Residues: CSVPISGGELFF.

This sequence joins TRBV4-2 and TRBJ2-1; tentatively, D is TRBD1 or TRBD2 (6 bases each). Germline V gene data show CDR1 as LGHNA and CDR2 as YNFKEQ. Between the trimmed V and J ends, which lost 0 bases and 4 bases, there was a span of 13 bases. This CDR3 has 16 residues. CDR3 bases: TGTGCCAGCAGCCAAGATTCCGAGGGGGGTTACAATGAGCAGTTCTTC. Its protein is CASSQDSEGGYNEQFF.

The chain uses TRBV5-6 and TRBJ1-2; D is unclear. From germline, CDR1 is SGHDT and CDR2 YYEEEE. Between the trimmed V and J ends, which lost 3 bases and 6 bases, there was a span of 15 bases. The CDR3 consists of 14 residues. CDR3 DNA: TGTGCCAGCAGCTCCATTCCTGGCAGCCATGGCTACACCTTC. This codes for CASSSIPGSHGYTF. Full variable domain (outside the CDR3, taken from reference TRBV5-6 and TRBJ1-2): DAGVTQSPTHLIKTRGQQVTLRCSPKSGHDTVSWYQQALGQGPQFIFQYYEEEERQRGNFPDRFSGHQFPNYSSELNVNALLLGDSALYLCASSSIPGSHGYTFGSGTRLTVV.

The V and J genes are TRBV29-1 and TRBJ2-5; TRBD1 matches 8 bases. The CDR3 has 16 amino acids. The germline gives CDR1 SQVTM, CDR2 ANQGSEA. J was trimmed by 9 bases and V by 1 base; bases with no gene match: 16. The CDR3, as DNA: TGCAGCGTTGAAGGGACCGGGACAGGCCATCGCGGAGCCCAGTACTTC. Its protein product is CSVEGTGTGHRGAQYF.

The chain has TRBV20-1 and TRBJ2-7; 10 bases are shared with TRBD2. The CDR3 runs to 15 residues. The germline V gene encodes CDR1 DFQATT and CDR2 SNEGSKA (reference sequence). J lost 4 bases, V lost 1 base, and 7 bases had no gene match. The CDR3 loop is CSARAPSGGQYEQYF. The CDR3 DNA follows: TGCAGTGCTAGAGCCCCTAGCGGGGGACAATACGAGCAGTACTTC.

The chain links TRBV5-6 to TRBJ2-3; D is unclear. There are 12 residues in the CDR3. V was cut by 2 bases and J by 7 bases, with 8 bases left in between. Germline loops: CDR1 SGHDT, CDR2 YYEEEE. The CDR3 is CASSFISHTQYF. The CDR3 DNA reads as TGTGCCAGCAGCTTTATTTCCCATACGCAGTATTTT.

The genes are TRBV5-6 and TRBJ2-7; TRBD2 might be the D (5 bases). There are 12 residues in the CDR3. The ends were cut back, 4 bases at V and 8 bases at J, with 13 bases in the middle. In germline, CDR1 is SGHDT, CDR2 YYEEEE. CDR3 amino acids: CASSPGVGQQYF. CDR3 DNA sequence: TGTGCCAGCAGCCCCGGGGTCGGACAGCAGTACTTC.

V is TRBV6-2 or TRBV6-3 and J is TRBJ1-1; 7 nucleotides line up with TRBD1. Germline V gene sequence: CDR1 MNHEY, CDR2 SVGEGT. This CDR3 region has 16 residues. J lost 5 bases, V lost 5 bases, and 14 bases had no gene match. This CDR3 is CASSRLGGPTGTEAFF. CDR3 in DNA: TGTGCCAGCAGTCGCCTAGGGGGCCCCACGGGGACTGAAGCTTTCTTT.

The genes are TRBV12-3 or TRBV12-4 and TRBJ1-4, with 9 bases fitting TRBD1. The CDR3 length is 15 residues. Trimming cost V 6 bases and J 7 bases; bases outside gene matches: 9. The DNA for the CDR3 is TGTGCCAGCAGAAAAAGGGGACAGGGTGCTGAAAAACTGTTTTTT. Translation gives CASRKRGQGAEKLFF.

This clonotype came up a few times. V gene TRBV28 combines with J gene TRBJ1-2; D is ambiguous. V gave up 5 bases and J gave up 8 bases, with 15 bases separating them. The V gene's germline CDR1 is MDHEN and CDR2 SYDVKM. The CDR3 length is 13 residues. The CDR3 spells CASSPSFLGGYTF. CDR3 coding DNA: TGTGCCAGCAGTCCTTCTTTCTTGGGAGGCTACACCTTC.

This clonotype was counted between two and nine times. The chain carries TRBV9 and TRBJ2-3, with D perhaps TRBD2 (6 bases). The CDR3 extends over 14 amino acids. Germline loops: CDR1 SGDLS, CDR2 YYNGEE. With 0 bases removed from V and 4 bases from J, the gap between germline ends came to 9 bases. Here the CDR3 reads CASSVGLVPDTQYF. The CDR3 region has the DNA TGTGCCAGCAGCGTAGGACTAGTCCCAGATACGCAGTATTTT.

CDR3 residues: CASSQVSWGRVGQETQYF. The CDR3 bases are TGCGCCAGCAGCCAAGTATCGTGGGGGCGAGTTGGACAAGAGACCCAGTACTTC. The chain recombines TRBV4-3 with TRBJ2-5, with TRBD1 as a possible D gene (6 bases). The CDR3 extends over 18 amino acids. Germline V gene data show CDR1 as LGHNA and CDR2 as YSLEER. Trimming pared 1 base from V and 2 bases from J, leaving 20 bases between.

This clonotype turned up a few times. The chain combines TRBV9 with TRBJ2-1; no clear D gene. The germline V and J ends were trimmed by 0 bases and 9 bases, with 7 bases remaining between them. The CDR3 contains 12 residues. Per germline, CDR1 SGDLS and CDR2 YYNGEE. CDR3 DNA: TGTGCCAGCAGCGTAGTAGGTGGTGAGCAGTTCTTC. It encodes CASSVVGGEQFF.

This clonotype was seen a few times. This chain joins TRBV6-5 and TRBJ1-1; weak D call: TRBD1 (6 bases). CDR1 MNHEY and CDR2 SVGAGI come from the germline V gene. CDR3 length equals 15 residues. Trimming removed 7 bases from V and 3 bases from J, with 18 bases in between. The CDR3: CASNTRTGIDTEAFF. The CDR3 DNA reads TGTGCCAGCAACACCCGCACAGGGATAGACACTGAAGCTTTCTTT.

The CDR3 is CASSQDRGRSGGYTF. The CDR3 region has the DNA TGTGCCAGCAGCCAAGACAGGGGGCGCAGTGGTGGCTACACCTTC. The chain recombines TRBV4-2 with TRBJ1-2; 8 bases match TRBD1. The CDR3 consists of 15 residues. V lost 0 bases and J lost 7; bases outside the gene matches: 7. Germline lookup yields CDR1 LGHNA and CDR2 YNFKEQ.

This chain uses TRBV6-5 with TRBJ2-5; the D is unclear. The CDR3 loop spans 14 amino acids. V dropped 6 bases and J dropped 5 bases, with 16 bases sitting between them. Germline loops: CDR1 MNHEY, CDR2 SVGAGI. DNA of the CDR3: TGTGCCAGCAGCCCCGATGGGGAAAGGGAGACCCAGTACTTC. Translating gives CASSPDGERETQYF.

This rearrangement joins TRBV10-1 to TRBJ2-1; the match to TRBD2 covers 7 bases. Germline values: CDR1 WNHNN, CDR2 SYGVQD (reference sequence). After removal of 2 bases from V and 1 base from J, the junction contained 5 bases not matched to a gene. This CDR3 is built from 16 residues. The CDR3 sequence is CASSENPRGSYNEQFF. The CDR3 DNA reads TGCGCCAGCAGTGAGAATCCGCGGGGGTCCTACAATGAGCAGTTCTTC.

A few counts support this clonotype. The chain recombines TRBV20-1 with TRBJ1-2, with 7 bases lining up with TRBD1. Germline trimming cut 6 bases from V and 6 bases from J; bases unmatched to any gene: 4. Germline lookup yields CDR1 DFQATT and CDR2 SNEGSKA (reference sequence). The CDR3 consists of 11 residues. CDR3 protein: CSAPTGNGYTF. The CDR3 bases are TGCAGTGCCCCGACAGGGAATGGCTACACCTTC.

This rearrangement joins TRBV12-3 or TRBV12-4 to TRBJ2-3; TRBD1 might be the D (6 bases). The CDR3 loop spans 15 amino acids. V lost 5 bases to trimming and J lost 0 bases, with 12 bases between them. CDR3 DNA sequence: TGTGCCAGCAGTCCCCGGACAGAGAGCACAGATACGCAGTATTTT. The encoded protein is CASSPRTESTDTQYF.

V usage is TRBV29-1 and J usage is TRBJ2-1; D is perhaps TRBD1 or TRBD2 (5 bases each). The CDR3 extends over 13 amino acids. V lost 7 bases and J 1 base, leaving 11 bases between the germline ends. The germline CDR1 and CDR2 sequences are SQVTM and ANQGSEA. DNA of the CDR3: TGCAGCGGGGACGGACCATCCTACAATGAGCAGTTCTTC. Translating gives CSGDGPSYNEQFF.

This clonotype has just a few counts. This chain joins TRBV5-1 and TRBJ2-3; D is perhaps TRBD1 or TRBD2 (5 bases each). Looked up from germline, CDR1 is SGHRS and CDR2 is YFSETQ. Trimming cost V 9 bases and J 4 bases, with 15 bases left between them. This CDR3 comprises 13 residues. CDR3 in amino acids: CATSGAASDTQYF. The CDR3 region has the DNA TGCGCCACCTCCGGGGCTGCCTCAGATACGCAGTATTTT. Full variable domain (missing parts from reference TRBV5-1 and TRBJ2-3): KAGVTQTPRYLIKTRGQQVTLSCSPISGHRSVSWYQQTPGQGLQFLFEYFSETQRNKGNFPGRFSGRQFSNSRSEMNVSTLELGDSALYLCATSGAASDTQYFGPGTRLTVL.

V gene TRBV6-5 combines with J gene TRBJ2-4; 11 positions match TRBD2. The J call is doubtful: the DNA matches TRBJ2-5 better. The CDR3 contains 15 residues. The germline gives CDR1 MNHEY, CDR2 SVGAGI. CDR3 amino acids: CASSYVAGGEETQYF. CDR3 in DNA: TGTGCCAGCAGTTATGTAGCGGGGGGGGAAGAGACCCAGTACTTC.

This clonotype was picked up a small number of times. The gene calls are TRBV7-3 and TRBJ2-3, with a possible D match to TRBD1 (6 bases). Germline assignment: CDR1 SGHTA and CDR2 FQGTGA. The CDR3 is 14 residues long. The V gene lost 5 bases and the J gene lost 4 bases, with 13 bases spanning the gap. This chain's CDR3 is CASSPQQGSDTQYF. DNA for the CDR3: TGTGCCAGCAGCCCACAGCAGGGGTCAGATACGCAGTATTTT. The full variable domain, with the rest looked up from reference TRBV7-3 and TRBJ2-3, is GAGVSQTPSNKVTEKGKYVELRCDPISGHTALYWYRQSLGQGPEFLIYFQGTGAADDSGLPNDRFFAVRPEGSVSTLKIQRTERGDSAVYLCASSPQQGSDTQYFGPGTRLTVL.

This clonotype was detected a few times. The V call is TRBV7-9, the J call TRBJ2-5; 10 bases match TRBD1. Per the germline V gene, CDR1 is SEHNR and CDR2 is FQNEAQ (reference sequence). The CDR3 contains 15 residues. With V trimmed by 3 bases and J by 5 bases, 6 bases remained unmatched. CDR3 in amino acids: CASSLRQGAMETQYF. Written as DNA, the CDR3 is TGTGCCAGCAGCTTGAGACAGGGGGCGATGGAGACCCAGTACTTC.

This clonotype was counted between two and nine times. V is TRBV20-1 and J is TRBJ2-1, with a possible D match to TRBD2 (5 bases). CDR1 and CDR2 (germline): DFQATT, SNEGSKA (reference sequence). The CDR3 covers 14 residues. The ends were cut back, 3 bases at V and 5 bases at J, with 14 bases in the middle. CDR3 residues: CSARPQRPDNEQFF. Here the CDR3 DNA reads TGCAGTGCTAGGCCCCAGCGGCCTGACAATGAGCAGTTCTTC.

The rearrangement links TRBV20-1 to TRBJ2-5; TRBD1 is a possible D gene (6 bases). Trimming removed 3 bases at V and 5 bases at J, with 19 bases between. The CDR3 consists of 15 residues. CDR1 is DFQATT and CDR2 is SNEGSKA in the germline V gene (reference sequence). The CDR3 reads CSASLGDGGRETQYF. Written as DNA, the CDR3 is TGCAGTGCTAGTTTGGGGGATGGGGGCCGGGAGACCCAGTACTTC.